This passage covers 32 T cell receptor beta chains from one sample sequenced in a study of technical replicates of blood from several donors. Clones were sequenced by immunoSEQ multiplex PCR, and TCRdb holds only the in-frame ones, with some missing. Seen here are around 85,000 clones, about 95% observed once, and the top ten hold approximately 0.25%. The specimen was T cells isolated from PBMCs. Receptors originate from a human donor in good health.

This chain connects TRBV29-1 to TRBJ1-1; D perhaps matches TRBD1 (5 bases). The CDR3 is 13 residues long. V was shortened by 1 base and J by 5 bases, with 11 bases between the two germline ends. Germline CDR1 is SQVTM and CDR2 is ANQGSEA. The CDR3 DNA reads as TGCAGCGTTGAAGCAGGGCGTGGAACTGAAGCTTTCTTT. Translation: CSVEAGRGTEAFF.

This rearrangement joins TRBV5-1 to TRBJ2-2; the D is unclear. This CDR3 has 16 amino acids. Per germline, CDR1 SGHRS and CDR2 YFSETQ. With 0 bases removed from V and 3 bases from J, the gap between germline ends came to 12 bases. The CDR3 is CASSLALREDTGELFF. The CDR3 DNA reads TGCGCCAGCAGCTTGGCTCTCCGCGAGGACACCGGGGAGCTGTTTTTT.

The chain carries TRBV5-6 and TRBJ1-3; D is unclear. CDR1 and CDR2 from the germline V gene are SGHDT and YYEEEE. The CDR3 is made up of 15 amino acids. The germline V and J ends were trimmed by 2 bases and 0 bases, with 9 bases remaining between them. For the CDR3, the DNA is TGTGCCAGCAGCTTCTGGGCATCCTCTGGAAACACCATATATTTT. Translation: CASSFWASSGNTIYF.

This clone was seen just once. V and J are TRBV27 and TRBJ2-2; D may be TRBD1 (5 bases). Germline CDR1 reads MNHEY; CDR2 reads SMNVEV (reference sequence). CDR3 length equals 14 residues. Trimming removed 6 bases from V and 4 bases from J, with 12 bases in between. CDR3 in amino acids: CASSRPGSTGELFF. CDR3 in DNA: TGTGCCAGCAGCCGCCCAGGGTCCACCGGGGAGCTGTTTTTT.

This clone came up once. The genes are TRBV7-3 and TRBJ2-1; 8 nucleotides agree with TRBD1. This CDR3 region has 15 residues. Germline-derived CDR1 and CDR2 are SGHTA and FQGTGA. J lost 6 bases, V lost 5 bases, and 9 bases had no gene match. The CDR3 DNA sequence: TGTGCCAGCAGCCCCCAACCCGGGACAGGCAATGAGCAGTTCTTC. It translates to CASSPQPGTGNEQFF.

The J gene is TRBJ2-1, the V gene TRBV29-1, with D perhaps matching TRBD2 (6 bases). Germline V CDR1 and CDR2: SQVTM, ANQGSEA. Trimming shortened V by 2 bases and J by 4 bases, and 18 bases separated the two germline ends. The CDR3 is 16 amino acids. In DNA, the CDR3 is TGCAGCGTTGAAACCCCAGCACTAGCAGCATACAATGAGCAGTTCTTC. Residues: CSVETPALAAYNEQFF.

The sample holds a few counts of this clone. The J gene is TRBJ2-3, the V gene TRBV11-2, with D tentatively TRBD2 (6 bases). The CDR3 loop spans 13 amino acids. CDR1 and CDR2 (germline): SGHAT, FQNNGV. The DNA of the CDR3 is TGTGCAGAGAGGTCGGGGGGCACAGATACGCAGTATTTT. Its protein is CAERSGGTDTQYF.

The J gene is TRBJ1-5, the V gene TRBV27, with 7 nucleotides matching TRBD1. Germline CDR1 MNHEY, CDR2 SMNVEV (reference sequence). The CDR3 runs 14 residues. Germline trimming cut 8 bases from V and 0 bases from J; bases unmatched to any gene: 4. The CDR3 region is CASDTGDSNQPQHF. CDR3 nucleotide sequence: TGTGCCAGCGATACAGGGGATAGCAATCAGCCCCAGCATTTT.

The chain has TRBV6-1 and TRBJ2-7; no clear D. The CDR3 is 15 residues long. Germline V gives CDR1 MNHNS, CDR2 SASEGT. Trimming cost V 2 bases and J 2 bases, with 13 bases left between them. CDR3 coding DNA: TGTGCCAGCAGTGAACGGAACAGAAGAACCTACGAGCAGTACTTC. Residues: CASSERNRRTYEQYF.

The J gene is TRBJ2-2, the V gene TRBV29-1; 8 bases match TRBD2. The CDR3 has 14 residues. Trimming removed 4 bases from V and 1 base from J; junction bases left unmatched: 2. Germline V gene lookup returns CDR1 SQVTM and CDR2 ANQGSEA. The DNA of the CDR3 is TGCAGCGTTGGGACTAGCCTGAACACCGGGGAGCTGTTTTTT. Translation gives CSVGTSLNTGELFF.

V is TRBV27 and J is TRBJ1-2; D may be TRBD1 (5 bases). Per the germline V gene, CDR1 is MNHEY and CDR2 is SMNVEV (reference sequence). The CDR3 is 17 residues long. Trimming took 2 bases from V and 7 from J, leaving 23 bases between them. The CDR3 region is CASSLGFRAPGYGGYTF. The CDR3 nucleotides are TGTGCCAGCAGTTTAGGGTTCAGGGCGCCCGGCTACGGTGGCTACACCTTC.

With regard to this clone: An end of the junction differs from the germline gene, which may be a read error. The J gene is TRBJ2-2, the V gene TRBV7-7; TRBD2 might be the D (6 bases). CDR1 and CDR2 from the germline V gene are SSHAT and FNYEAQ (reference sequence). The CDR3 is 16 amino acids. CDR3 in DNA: TGTGCTAGCAGCTTAGGCCCCGGGGGAGACACCGGGGAGCTGTTTTTT. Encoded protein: CASSLGPGGDTGELFF.

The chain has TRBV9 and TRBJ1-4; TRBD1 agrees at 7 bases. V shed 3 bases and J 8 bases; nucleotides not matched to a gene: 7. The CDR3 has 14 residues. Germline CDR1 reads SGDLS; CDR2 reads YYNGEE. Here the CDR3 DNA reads TGTGCCAGCAGCGCTAGAGACAGGGTCGAAAAACTGTTTTTT. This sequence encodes CASSARDRVEKLFF.

CDR3 protein: CASSGTAGGADTQYF. The CDR3 DNA is TGCGCCAGCAGCGGAACCGCGGGGGGCGCAGATACGCAGTATTTT. The gene calls are TRBV10-1 and TRBJ2-3, with 8 bases that match TRBD2. Germline V CDR1 and CDR2: WNHNN, SYGVQD (reference sequence). The CDR3 runs to 15 residues. The ends lost 6 bases at V and 4 bases at J; junction bases unmatched: 9.

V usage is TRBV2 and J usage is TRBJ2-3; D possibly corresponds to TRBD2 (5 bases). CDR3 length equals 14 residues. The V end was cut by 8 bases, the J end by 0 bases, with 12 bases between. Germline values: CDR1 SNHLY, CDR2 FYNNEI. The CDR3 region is CASEGIASTDTQYF. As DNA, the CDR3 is TGTGCCAGCGAGGGAATAGCCAGCACAGATACGCAGTATTTT.

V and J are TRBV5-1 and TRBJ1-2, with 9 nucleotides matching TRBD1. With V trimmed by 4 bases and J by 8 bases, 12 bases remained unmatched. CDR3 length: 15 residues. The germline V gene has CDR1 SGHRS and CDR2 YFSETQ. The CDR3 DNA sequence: TGCGCCAGCAGCCCCCTAAGGGACAGGGTAGGAGGCTACACCTTC. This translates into CASSPLRDRVGGYTF.

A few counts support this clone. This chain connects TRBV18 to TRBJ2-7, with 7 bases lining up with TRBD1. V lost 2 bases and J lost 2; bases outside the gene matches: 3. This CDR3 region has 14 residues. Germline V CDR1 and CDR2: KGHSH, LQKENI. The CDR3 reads CASSPDRDPYEQYF. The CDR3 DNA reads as TGTGCCAGCTCACCAGACAGGGACCCCTACGAGCAGTACTTC.

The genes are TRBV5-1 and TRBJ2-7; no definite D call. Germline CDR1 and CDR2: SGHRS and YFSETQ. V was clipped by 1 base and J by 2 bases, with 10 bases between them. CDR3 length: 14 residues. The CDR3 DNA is TGCGCCAGCAGCTTGAGAGAGCCCCCCTACGAGCAGTACTTC. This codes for CASSLREPPYEQYF.

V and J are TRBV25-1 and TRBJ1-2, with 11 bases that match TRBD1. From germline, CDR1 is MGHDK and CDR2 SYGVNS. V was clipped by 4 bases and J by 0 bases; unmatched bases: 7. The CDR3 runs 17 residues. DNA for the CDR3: TGTGCCAGCAGTGTTCCTGGGACAGGGGGAGCTAACTATGGCTACACCTTC. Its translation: CASSVPGTGGANYGYTF.

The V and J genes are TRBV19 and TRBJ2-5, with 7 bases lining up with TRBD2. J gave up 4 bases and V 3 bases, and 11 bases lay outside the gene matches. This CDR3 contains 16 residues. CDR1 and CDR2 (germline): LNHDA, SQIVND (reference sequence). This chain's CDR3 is CASSISLAKGGETQYF. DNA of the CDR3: TGTGCCAGTAGTATTTCACTAGCGAAAGGAGGAGAGACCCAGTACTTC.

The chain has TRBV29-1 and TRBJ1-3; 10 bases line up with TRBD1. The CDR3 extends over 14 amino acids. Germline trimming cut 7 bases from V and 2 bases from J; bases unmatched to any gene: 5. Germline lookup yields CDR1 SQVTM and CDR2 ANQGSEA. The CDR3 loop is CSASDRGAGNTIYF. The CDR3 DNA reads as TGCAGCGCTTCGGACAGGGGGGCTGGAAACACCATATATTTT. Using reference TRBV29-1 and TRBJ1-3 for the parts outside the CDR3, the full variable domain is SAVISQKPSRDICQRGTSLTIQCQVDSQVTMMFWYRQQPGQSLTLIATANQGSEATYESGFVIDKFPISRPNLTFSTLTVSNMSPEDSSIYLCSASDRGAGNTIYFGEGSWLTVV.

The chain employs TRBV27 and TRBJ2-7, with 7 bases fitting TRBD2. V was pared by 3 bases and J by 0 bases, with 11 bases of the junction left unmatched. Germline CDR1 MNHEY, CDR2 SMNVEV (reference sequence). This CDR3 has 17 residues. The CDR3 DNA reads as TGTGCCAGCAGTTTCCGGGGACTACCGCCCAGCTCCTACGAGCAGTACTTC. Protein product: CASSFRGLPPSSYEQYF.

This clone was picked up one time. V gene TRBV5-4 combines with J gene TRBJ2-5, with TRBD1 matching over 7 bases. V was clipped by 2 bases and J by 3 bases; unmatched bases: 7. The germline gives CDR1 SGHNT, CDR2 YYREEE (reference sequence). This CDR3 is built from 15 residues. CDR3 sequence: CASSFTPGTEETQYF. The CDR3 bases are TGTGCCAGCAGCTTTACACCCGGGACAGAAGAGACCCAGTACTTC. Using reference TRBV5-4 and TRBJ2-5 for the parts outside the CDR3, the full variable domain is ETGVTQSPTHLIKTRGQQVTLRCSSQSGHNTVSWYQQALGQGPQFIFQYYREEENGRGNFPPRFSGLQFPNYSSELNVNALELDDSALYLCASSFTPGTEETQYFGPGTRLLVL.

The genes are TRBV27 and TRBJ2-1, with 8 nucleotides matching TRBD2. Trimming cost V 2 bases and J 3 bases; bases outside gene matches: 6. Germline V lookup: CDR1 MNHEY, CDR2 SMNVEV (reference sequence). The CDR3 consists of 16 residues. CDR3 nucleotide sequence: TGTGCCAGCAGTTTAACTAGCGGCGAGGTCTACAATGAGCAGTTCTTC. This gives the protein CASSLTSGEVYNEQFF.

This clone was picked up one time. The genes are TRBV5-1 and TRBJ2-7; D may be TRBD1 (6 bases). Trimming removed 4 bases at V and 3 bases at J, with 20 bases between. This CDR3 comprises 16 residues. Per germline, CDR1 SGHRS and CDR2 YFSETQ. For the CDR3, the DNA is TGCGCCAGCAGCCTTCTTCCACAGGGCCCCCTCTACGAGCAGTACTTC. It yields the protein CASSLLPQGPLYEQYF.

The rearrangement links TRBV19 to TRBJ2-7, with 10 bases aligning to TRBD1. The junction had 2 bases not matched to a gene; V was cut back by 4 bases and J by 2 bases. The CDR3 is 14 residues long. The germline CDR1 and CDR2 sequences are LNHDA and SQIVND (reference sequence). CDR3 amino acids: CASSTGTGAYEQYF. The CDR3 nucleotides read TGTGCCAGTAGTACCGGGACAGGGGCCTACGAGCAGTACTTC. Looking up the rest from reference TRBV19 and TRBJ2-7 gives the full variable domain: DGGITQSPKYLFRKEGQNVTLSCEQNLNHDAMYWYRQDPGQGLRLIYYSQIVNDFQKGDIAEGYSVSREKKESFPLTVTSAQKNPTAFYLCASSTGTGAYEQYFGPGTRLTVT.

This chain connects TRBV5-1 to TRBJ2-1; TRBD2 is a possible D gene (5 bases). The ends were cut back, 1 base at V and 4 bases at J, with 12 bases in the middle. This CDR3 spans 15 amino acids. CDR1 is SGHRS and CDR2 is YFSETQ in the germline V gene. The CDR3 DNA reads TGCGCCAGCAGCTTGTCGGGAAGCCTATACAATGAGCAGTTCTTC. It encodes CASSLSGSLYNEQFF.

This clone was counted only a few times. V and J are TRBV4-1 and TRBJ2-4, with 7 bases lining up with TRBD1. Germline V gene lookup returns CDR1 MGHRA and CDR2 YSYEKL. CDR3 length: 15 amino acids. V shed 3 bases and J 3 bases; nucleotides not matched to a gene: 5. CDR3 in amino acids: CASSQVTGIKNIQYF. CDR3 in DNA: TGCGCCAGCAGCCAGGTGACAGGGATCAAAAACATTCAGTACTTC.

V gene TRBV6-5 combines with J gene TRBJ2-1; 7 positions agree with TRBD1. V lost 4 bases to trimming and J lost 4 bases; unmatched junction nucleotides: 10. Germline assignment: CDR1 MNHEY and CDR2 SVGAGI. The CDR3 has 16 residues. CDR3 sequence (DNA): TGTGCCAGCAGTTCAGGACAGGCCGGCGGTTACAATGAGCAGTTCTTC. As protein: CASSSGQAGGYNEQFF.

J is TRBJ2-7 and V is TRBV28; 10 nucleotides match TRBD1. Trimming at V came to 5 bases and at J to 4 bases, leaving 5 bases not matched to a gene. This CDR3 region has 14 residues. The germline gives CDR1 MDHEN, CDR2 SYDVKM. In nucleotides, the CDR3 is TGTGCCAGCAGTCGAGGGGGACAGGGGTACGAGCAGTACTTC. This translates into CASSRGGQGYEQYF.

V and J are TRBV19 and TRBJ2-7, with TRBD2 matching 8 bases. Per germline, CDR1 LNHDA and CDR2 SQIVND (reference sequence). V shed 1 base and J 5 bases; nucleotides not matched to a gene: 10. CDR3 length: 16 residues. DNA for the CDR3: TGTGCCAGTAGTATAGCCCCGGGAGGGGCTCTAGACGAGCAGTACTTC. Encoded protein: CASSIAPGGALDEQYF.

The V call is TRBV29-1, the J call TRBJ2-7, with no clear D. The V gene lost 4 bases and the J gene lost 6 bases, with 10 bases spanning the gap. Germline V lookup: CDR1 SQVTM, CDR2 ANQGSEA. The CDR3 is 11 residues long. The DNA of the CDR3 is TGCAGCGTTGGGCTTCTCTGCGAGCAGTACTTC. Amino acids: CSVGLLCEQYF.